Following are 10 T cell receptor beta chains from one sample sequenced in a study of human T cells and chemical hapten exposure listed by TCRdb under 2021. The time point label here, explained by the study, means: pre-sensitization, week 0. The treatment or condition label here, explained by the study, means: therapeutic diphenylcyclopropenone sensitization with weekly scalp DPC. Library preparation was by RACE. Sequencing was carried out with a NextSeq 500. TCRdb reanalyzed the raw reads on its own, using fastp at Q25 for trimming and MiXCR for clone calling, and kept in-frame beta chains. Entries are consolidated by CDR3 protein sequence, retaining the most common genes and DNA. For this sample the table gives 250,000 or so distinct CDR3 sequences, of which 7.5% to 8% were detected only once. Around 1.2% of the sample lies in the top ten. The source was whole blood, collected in connection with sensitization to the hapten diphenylcyclopropenone (DPC). The source is a man younger than 35 with alopecia areata. Some clones in this sample may be carry-over from other donors' samples.

This clonotype was seen ten or more times. The chain has TRBV4-3 and TRBJ2-6; no clear D. This CDR3 is built from 16 residues. Germline-derived CDR1 and CDR2 are LGHNA and YSLEER. Trimming took 0 bases from V and 0 from J, leaving 6 bases between them. DNA for the CDR3: TGCGCCAGCAGCCAAGATAGAGGCTCTGGGGCCAACGTCCTGACTTTC. Amino acids: CASSQDRGSGANVLTF.

This chain connects TRBV6-2 or TRBV6-3 to TRBJ1-5, with D unclear. This CDR3 comprises 15 residues. CDR1 is MNHEY and CDR2 is SVGEGT in the germline V gene. Trimming shortened V by 5 bases and J by 5 bases, and 16 bases separated the two germline ends. CDR3 region: CASSVPYREDQPQHF. The CDR3 DNA follows: TGTGCCAGCAGTGTACCTTATAGGGAGGATCAGCCCCAGCATTTT.

In this sample, this clonotype turned up a few times. The chain is built from TRBV5-1 and TRBJ2-6; a weak D match, TRBD1 (7 bases). The CDR3 length is 16 residues. From germline, CDR1 is SGHRS and CDR2 YFSETQ. Deletions cut 4 bases from V and 0 bases from J, with 11 bases between. The chain's CDR3 is CASSGGGVSGANVLTF. Written as DNA, the CDR3 is TGCGCCAGCAGCGGAGGGGGCGTCTCTGGGGCCAACGTCCTGACTTTC.

The V call is TRBV7-9, the J call TRBJ2-1, with 9 bases identical to TRBD1. This CDR3 spans 20 amino acids. The junction had 14 bases not matched to a gene; V was cut back by 0 bases and J by 2 bases. The germline gives CDR1 SEHNR, CDR2 FQNEAQ (reference sequence). CDR3 loop: CASSLAPGQGWAGAYNEQFF. CDR3 DNA: TGTGCCAGCAGCTTAGCGCCGGGACAGGGCTGGGCGGGGGCCTACAATGAGCAGTTCTTC.

V gene TRBV12-3 or TRBV12-4 combines with J gene TRBJ1-1; no definite D call. The ends were cut back, 0 bases at V and 6 bases at J, with 11 bases in the middle. CDR3 length: 14 residues. The CDR3 DNA reads TGTGCCAGCAGTTTAGCATCCGGGGTTTCTGAAGCTTTCTTT. This encodes CASSLASGVSEAFF.

The rearrangement joins TRBV7-8 to TRBJ1-5; weak D call: TRBD1 (6 bases). Per germline, CDR1 SGHVS and CDR2 FQNEAQ. Trimming took 1 base from V and 5 from J, leaving 9 bases between them. The CDR3 sequence is 14 residues long. The CDR3 DNA is TGTGCCAGCAGCTTAGGGGACACACATCAGCCCCAGCATTTT. Translated: CASSLGDTHQPQHF. Supplemented by reference TRBV7-8 and TRBJ1-5, the full variable domain reads GAGVSQSPRYKVAKRGQDVALRCDPISGHVSLFWYQQALGQGPEFLTYFQNEAQLDKSGLPSDRFFAERPEGSVSTLKIQRTQQEDSAVYLCASSLGDTHQPQHFGDGTRLSIL.

This clonotype appeared many times. This rearrangement joins TRBV3-1 to TRBJ2-1; D remains unclear. This CDR3 spans 12 amino acids. The V and J ends lost 1 base and 10 bases respectively, with 8 bases between them. Germline V gene lookup returns CDR1 LGHDT and CDR2 YNNKEL (reference sequence). The CDR3 DNA reads as TGTGCCAGCAGCCAAGGACTCGGGGAGCAGTTCTTC. Its translation: CASSQGLGEQFF.

This clonotype was recorded a few times. V usage is TRBV6-6 and J usage is TRBJ1-5, with 9 bases fitting TRBD1. This CDR3 spans 15 amino acids. CDR1 is MNHNY, CDR2 SVGAGI, per germline (reference sequence). V was pared by 7 bases and J by 4 bases, with 8 bases of the junction left unmatched. CDR3 sequence reads: CASNRGTGSNQPQHF. The CDR3 DNA reads TGTGCCAGCAACAGGGGGACAGGGTCAAATCAGCCCCAGCATTTT.

The CDR3 loop is CATSREHPQWGYTF. The CDR3 region has the DNA TGTGCCACCAGCAGAGAACACCCCCAGTGGGGCTACACCTTC. The V and J genes are TRBV15 and TRBJ1-2, with D unclear. The CDR3 spans 14 residues. Germline V gene lookup returns CDR1 LNHNV and CDR2 YYDKDF (reference sequence). V lost 0 bases, J lost 8 bases, and 13 bases lay in between.

This clonotype was seen more than once but under ten times. The rearrangement joins TRBV4-3 to TRBJ2-2; 11 bases map to TRBD1. CDR1 is LGHNA and CDR2 is YSLEER in the germline V gene. CDR3 length: 16 residues. Trimming cost V 1 base and J 7 bases; bases outside gene matches: 5. The CDR3 loop reads CASSQAYGTGGGELFF. Written as DNA, the CDR3 is TGCGCCAGCAGCCAAGCCTACGGGACAGGGGGCGGGGAGCTGTTTTTT.